A single sample is the source of the 21 T cell receptor beta chains below, sequenced in a study of human T cells and chemical hapten exposure. The time point here: patch test 1, 2 weeks after DPC sensitization. Treatment defined: therapeutic diphenylcyclopropenone sensitization with weekly scalp DPC. TCRdb used MiXCR to reprocess the RACE reads, holding one entry per CDR3 protein. The data show 180,000 or so distinct CDR3 sequences, roughly 15% seen once. The starting material was whole blood, obtained in connection with sensitization to the hapten diphenylcyclopropenone (DPC). Receptors were obtained from a woman aged 30 to 39 with alopecia areata. Some clones in this sample may be carry-over from other donors' samples.

The chain couples TRBV2 to TRBJ2-7; D might be TRBD1 (5 bases). The CDR3 sequence is 14 residues long. Trimming removed 8 bases at V and 0 bases at J, with 14 bases between. Germline CDR1 and CDR2: SNHLY and FYNNEI. As DNA, the CDR3 is TGTGCCAGCGGTTTAAGACAGTTCTCCTACGAGCAGTACTTC. As protein: CASGLRQFSYEQYF.

In its sample, this clonotype was seen many times. This rearrangement joins TRBV19 to TRBJ1-5; a weak D match, TRBD1 (6 bases). This CDR3 has 14 amino acids. The V end lost 5 bases, the J end lost 4 bases, and 12 bases lay between the germline ends. The V gene's germline CDR1 is LNHDA and CDR2 SQIVND (reference sequence). The CDR3 DNA follows: TGTGCCAGTAGTTCCACAGGGAGTAATCAGCCCCAGCATTTT. Translating gives CASSSTGSNQPQHF.

The chain combines TRBV3-1 with TRBJ1-2, with D maybe TRBD1 (5 bases). V was trimmed by 3 bases and J by 4 bases, leaving 9 bases between them. This CDR3 is built from 13 residues. Germline V gene data show CDR1 as LGHDT and CDR2 as YNNKEL (reference sequence). CDR3 sequence (DNA): TGTGCCAGCAGCCAGCGGGACGGCTATGGCTACACCTTC. It translates to CASSQRDGYGYTF.

The J gene is TRBJ2-1, the V gene TRBV4-2; D gene uncertain. There are 16 residues in the CDR3. Between the trimmed V and J ends, which lost 1 base and 0 bases, there was a span of 10 bases. Germline lookup yields CDR1 LGHNA and CDR2 YNFKEQ. For the CDR3, the DNA is TGTGCCAGCAGCCAAGGGGGAACGAGCTCCTACAATGAGCAGTTCTTC. Protein product: CASSQGGTSSYNEQFF.

V and J are TRBV15 and TRBJ2-5, with unresolved D. V dropped 0 bases and J dropped 2 bases, with 16 bases sitting between them. Germline V gene data show CDR1 as LNHNV and CDR2 as YYDKDF (reference sequence). This CDR3 comprises 17 residues. The CDR3 protein is CATSRDGGEPPQETQYF. The CDR3 bases are TGTGCCACCAGCAGAGATGGTGGGGAACCGCCTCAAGAGACCCAGTACTTC.

This clonotype was seen a handful of times. This chain uses TRBV4-3 with TRBJ1-6; weak D call: TRBD1 (5 bases). V lost 0 bases to trimming and J lost 0 bases, with 12 bases between them. The CDR3 contains 18 residues. Per the germline V gene, CDR1 is LGHNA and CDR2 is YSLEER. CDR3 protein: CASSQERGMSSYNSPLHF. The CDR3 coding sequence is TGCGCCAGCAGCCAAGAACGGGGGATGAGCTCCTATAATTCACCCCTCCACTTT.

This rearrangement joins TRBV29-1 to TRBJ1-1; D perhaps matches TRBD1 (5 bases). The CDR3 runs to 13 residues. Germline values: CDR1 SQVTM, CDR2 ANQGSEA. The germline V and J ends were trimmed by 6 bases and 1 base, with 12 bases remaining between them. DNA for the CDR3: TGCAGCGTCGTCTGGGGGAAGAACACTGAAGCTTTCTTT. Translating it yields CSVVWGKNTEAFF.

This clonotype has just a few counts. The genes are TRBV29-1 and TRBJ1-1, with 8 bases fitting TRBD1. The V gene's germline CDR1 is SQVTM and CDR2 ANQGSEA. V gave up 3 bases and J gave up 6 bases; unmatched junction bases: 9. The CDR3 is 14 residues long. In nucleotides, the CDR3 is TGCAGCGTTGATAGCAGGGGGCGCGGGGCTGAAGCTTTCTTT. Its protein is CSVDSRGRGAEAFF.

V is TRBV19 and J is TRBJ2-5; a weak D match, TRBD2 (5 bases). The germline CDR1 and CDR2 sequences are LNHDA and SQIVND (reference sequence). Between the trimmed V and J ends, which lost 3 bases and 2 bases, there was a span of 10 bases. This CDR3 is built from 14 residues. The CDR3 sequence: CASSILDSQETQYF. CDR3 sequence (DNA): TGTGCCAGTAGTATTCTGGACTCGCAAGAGACCCAGTACTTC.

This clonotype was observed a few times. This chain links TRBV18 with TRBJ1-2; TRBD1 matches at 7 bases. Germline trimming cut 3 bases from V and 13 bases from J; bases unmatched to any gene: 11. This CDR3 has 13 residues. Germline V gene sequence: CDR1 KGHSH, CDR2 LQKENI. The CDR3 spells CASSPDRTGLFTF. The CDR3 nucleotides are TGTGCCAGCTCACCCGACCGGACAGGCCTTTTCACCTTC.

This clonotype was counted a few times. This rearrangement joins TRBV4-3 to TRBJ2-5; 8 bases are shared with TRBD1. J was trimmed by 3 bases and V by 0 bases; bases with no gene match: 3. This CDR3 has 15 residues. Germline V gene sequence: CDR1 LGHNA, CDR2 YSLEER. In DNA, the CDR3 is TGCGCCAGCAGCCAAGACGGACAGGGAAAAGAGACCCAGTACTTC. Translated: CASSQDGQGKETQYF.

In its sample, this clonotype was seen a few times. This chain connects TRBV6-2 or TRBV6-3 to TRBJ1-6; D remains ambiguous. This CDR3 contains 13 residues. V was pared by 3 bases and J by 7 bases, with 7 bases between. Germline V gene data show CDR1 as MNHEY and CDR2 as SVGEGT. The CDR3 here is CASSYLRNSPLHF. CDR3 in DNA: TGTGCCAGCAGTTATTTGAGGAATTCACCCCTCCACTTT.

The chain is built from TRBV20-1 and TRBJ2-7, with D perhaps matching TRBD1 or TRBD2 (6 bases each). V lost 3 bases to trimming and J lost 7 bases, with 10 bases between them. The CDR3 is made up of 11 amino acids. Germline V gene data show CDR1 as DFQATT and CDR2 as SNEGSKA (reference sequence). CDR3 sequence (DNA): TGCAGTGCTAGTCGGGGGCTTGAGCAGTACTTC. As protein: CSASRGLEQYF.

This clonotype was detected a few times. This rearrangement joins TRBV19 to TRBJ1-6, with no clear D. The CDR3 is 13 amino acids. Germline values: CDR1 LNHDA, CDR2 SQIVND (reference sequence). Trimming cost V 7 bases and J 9 bases, with 13 bases left between them. CDR3 sequence reads: CASNRQASSPLHF. The CDR3 bases are TGTGCCAGTAACCGACAAGCGAGTTCACCCCTCCACTTT.

This clonotype has at least ten counts. This sequence joins TRBV28 and TRBJ1-3; the D is unclear. V lost 7 bases and J 0 bases, leaving 7 bases between the germline ends. Germline V gene sequence: CDR1 MDHEN, CDR2 SYDVKM. The CDR3 has 13 residues. Written as DNA, the CDR3 is TGTGCCAGCACTGATAGCTCTGGAAACACCATATATTTT. Translated: CASTDSSGNTIYF.

In its sample, this clonotype was seen a few times. This chain connects TRBV6-4 to TRBJ1-1; 7 bases line up with TRBD1. Trimming cost V 6 bases and J 4 bases; bases outside gene matches: 5. Germline lookup yields CDR1 MRHNA and CDR2 SNTAGT. The CDR3 spans 13 residues. CDR3: CASSDRVGTEAFF. CDR3 in DNA: TGTGCCAGCAGCGACAGGGTAGGCACTGAAGCTTTCTTT.

The chain has TRBV6-2 or TRBV6-3 and TRBJ1-5; no firm D call. V lost 2 bases and J lost 7, with 9 bases in between. This CDR3 region has 13 residues. CDR1 is MNHEY, CDR2 SVGEGT, per germline. CDR3 sequence reads: CASSYVQNQPQHF. DNA for the CDR3: TGTGCCAGCAGTTACGTCCAAAACCAGCCCCAGCATTTT.

Ten or more counts support this clonotype. The rearrangement uses TRBV7-2 and TRBJ1-2; D is uncertain. CDR1 is SGHTA, CDR2 FQGNSA, per germline. There are 12 residues in the CDR3. Deletions cut 6 bases from V and 0 bases from J, with 5 bases between. The CDR3 is CASSRTNYGYTF. The CDR3 nucleotides are TGTGCCAGCAGTAGAACTAACTATGGCTACACCTTC.

The gene calls are TRBV20-1 and TRBJ1-5; D call uncertain. The CDR3 has 12 residues. Trimming left V 6 bases short and J 6 bases short, with 12 bases between. Germline CDR1 reads DFQATT; CDR2 reads SNEGSKA (reference sequence). In DNA form, the CDR3 reads TGCAGTGCGGGAGGAGGGAGTCAGCCCCAGCATTTT. The encoded protein is CSAGGGSQPQHF.

This clonotype was recorded many times. The gene calls are TRBV6-2 or TRBV6-3 and TRBJ2-1; TRBD2 aligns across 13 bases. CDR1 MNHEY and CDR2 SVGEGT come from the germline V gene. The CDR3 totals 17 residues. V trimming: 2 bases; J trimming: 3 bases; junction bases outside the gene matches: 4. CDR3 nucleotide sequence: TGTGCCAGCAGTTACACGCGACTAGCGGGAGGCTACAATGAGCAGTTCTTC. Residues: CASSYTRLAGGYNEQFF.

The chain couples TRBV6-2 or TRBV6-3 to TRBJ2-4; 7 nucleotides agree with TRBD1. Germline V CDR1 and CDR2: MNHEY, SVGEGT. The CDR3 spans 16 residues. Germline trimming cut 4 bases from V and 2 bases from J; bases unmatched to any gene: 8. CDR3 loop: CASSWDRGGPKNIQYF. As DNA, the CDR3 is TGTGCCAGCAGTTGGGACAGAGGAGGTCCCAAAAACATTCAGTACTTC.